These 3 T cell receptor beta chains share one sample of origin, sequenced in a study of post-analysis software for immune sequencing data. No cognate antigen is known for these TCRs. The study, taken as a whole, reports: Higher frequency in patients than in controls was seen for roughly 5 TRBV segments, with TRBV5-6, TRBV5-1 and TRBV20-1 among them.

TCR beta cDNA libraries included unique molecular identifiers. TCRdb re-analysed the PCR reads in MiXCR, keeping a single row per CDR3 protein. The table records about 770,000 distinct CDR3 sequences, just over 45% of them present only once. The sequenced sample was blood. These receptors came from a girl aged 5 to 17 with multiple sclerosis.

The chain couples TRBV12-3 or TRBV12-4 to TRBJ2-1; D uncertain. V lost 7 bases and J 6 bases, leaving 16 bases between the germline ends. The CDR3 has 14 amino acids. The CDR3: CASTDLTGGNEQFF. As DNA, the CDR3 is TGTGCCAGCACCGACCTGACGGGCGGCAATGAGCAGTTCTTC.

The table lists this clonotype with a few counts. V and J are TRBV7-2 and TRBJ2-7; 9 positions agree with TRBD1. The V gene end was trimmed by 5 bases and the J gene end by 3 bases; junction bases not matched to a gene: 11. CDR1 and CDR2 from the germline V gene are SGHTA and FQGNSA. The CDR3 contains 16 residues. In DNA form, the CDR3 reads TGTGCCAGCAGCCGAGGGATCGGGACAGGGAGCTACGAGCAGTACTTC. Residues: CASSRGIGTGSYEQYF.

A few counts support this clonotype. The CDR3 DNA sequence: TGTGCCAGCAGCCAAGGCCGGGAGACGTTCCATGAGCAGTTCTTC. Translated, it gives CASSQGRETFHEQFF. The rearrangement links TRBV3-1 to TRBJ2-1, with TRBD2 as a possible D gene (6 bases). The CDR3 sequence is 15 residues long. Germline V gene sequence: CDR1 LGHDT, CDR2 YNNKEL (reference sequence). Between the trimmed V and J ends, which lost 1 base and 8 bases, there was a span of 15 bases.